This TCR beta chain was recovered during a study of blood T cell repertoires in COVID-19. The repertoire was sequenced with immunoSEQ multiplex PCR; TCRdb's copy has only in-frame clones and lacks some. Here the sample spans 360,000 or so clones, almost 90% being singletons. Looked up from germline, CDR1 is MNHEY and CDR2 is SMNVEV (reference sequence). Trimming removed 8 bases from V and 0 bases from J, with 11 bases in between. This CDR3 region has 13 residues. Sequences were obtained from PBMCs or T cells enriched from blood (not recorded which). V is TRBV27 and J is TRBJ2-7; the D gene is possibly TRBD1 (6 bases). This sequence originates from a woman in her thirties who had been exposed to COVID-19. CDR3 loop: CASGGGFSYEQYF. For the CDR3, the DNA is TGTGCCAGCGGGGGCGGATTCTCCTACGAGCAGTACTTC.